This T cell receptor beta chain appears in the sequencing data of a study of vaccination and CD4 T cells after COVID-19. About the study: At a median approximately 100 days (range 35 to 161) after diagnosis, post-COVID samples were drawn.

As for treatment: roughly nine-day PBMC culture with coronavirus spike peptide pools or control peptides (ViraFEST assay). Turning to this clonotype: Its target is unknown.

Oncomine TCR Beta short-read sequencing was applied to DNA from cultured CD4+ T cells. TCRdb recomputed calls from the PCR reads with MiXCR, one row per CDR3 protein. This table holds thousands of distinct CDR3 sequences, 20% to 25% found once. V lost 0 bases and J lost 0; bases outside the gene matches: 4. The length of the CDR3 is 16 residues. The germline V gene encodes CDR1 WNHNN and CDR2 SYGVQD (reference sequence). The TCR originated in a human donor who had recovered from COVID-19. The source was CD4+ T cells from blood, cultured in vitro, collected after SARS-CoV-2 vaccination. The chain couples TRBV10-1 to TRBJ2-5; TRBD2 agrees at 7 bases. CDR3 amino acids: CASSESASGDQETQYF. The CDR3 DNA sequence: TGCGCCAGCAGTGAGTCAGCTAGCGGAGACCAAGAGACCCAGTACTTC.